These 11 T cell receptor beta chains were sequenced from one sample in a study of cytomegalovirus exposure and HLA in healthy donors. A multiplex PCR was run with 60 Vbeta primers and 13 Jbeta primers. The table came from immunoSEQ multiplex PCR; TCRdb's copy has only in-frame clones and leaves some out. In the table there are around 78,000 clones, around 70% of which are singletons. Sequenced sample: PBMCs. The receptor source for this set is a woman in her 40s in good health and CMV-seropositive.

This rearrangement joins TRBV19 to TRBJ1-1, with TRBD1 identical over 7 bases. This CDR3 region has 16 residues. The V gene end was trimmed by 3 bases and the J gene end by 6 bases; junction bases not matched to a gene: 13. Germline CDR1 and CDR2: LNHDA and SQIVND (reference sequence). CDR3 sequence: CASSILGGQKPPEAFF. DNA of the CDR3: TGTGCCAGTAGTATCTTAGGGGGACAGAAGCCCCCTGAAGCTTTCTTT. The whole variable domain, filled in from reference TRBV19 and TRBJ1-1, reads DGGITQSPKYLFRKEGQNVTLSCEQNLNHDAMYWYRQDPGQGLRLIYYSQIVNDFQKGDIAEGYSVSREKKESFPLTVTSAQKNPTAFYLCASSILGGQKPPEAFFGQGTRLTVV.

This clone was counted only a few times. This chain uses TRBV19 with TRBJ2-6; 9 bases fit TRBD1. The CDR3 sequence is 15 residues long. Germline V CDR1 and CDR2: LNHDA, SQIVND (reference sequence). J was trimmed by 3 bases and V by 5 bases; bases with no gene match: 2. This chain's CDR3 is CASSDRGYGANVLTF. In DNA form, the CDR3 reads TGTGCCAGTAGTGACAGGGGGTATGGGGCCAACGTCCTGACTTTC.

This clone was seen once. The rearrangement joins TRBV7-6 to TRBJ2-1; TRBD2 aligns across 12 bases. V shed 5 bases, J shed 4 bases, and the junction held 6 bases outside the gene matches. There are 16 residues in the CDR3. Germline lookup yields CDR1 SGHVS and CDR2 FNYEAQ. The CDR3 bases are TGTGCCAGCAGCCCGCTAGCGGGGGGGCAATACAATGAGCAGTTCTTC. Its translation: CASSPLAGGQYNEQFF.

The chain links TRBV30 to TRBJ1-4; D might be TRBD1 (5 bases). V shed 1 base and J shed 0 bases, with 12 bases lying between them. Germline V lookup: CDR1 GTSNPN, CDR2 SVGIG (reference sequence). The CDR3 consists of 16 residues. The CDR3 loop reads CAWSDRRGATNEKLFF. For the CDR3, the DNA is TGTGCCTGGAGTGACAGGAGAGGTGCAACTAATGAAAAACTGTTTTTT.

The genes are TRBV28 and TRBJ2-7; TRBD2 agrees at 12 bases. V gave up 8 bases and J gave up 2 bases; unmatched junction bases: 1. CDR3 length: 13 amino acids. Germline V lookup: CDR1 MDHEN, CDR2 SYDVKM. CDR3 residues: CASRTSGAYEQYF. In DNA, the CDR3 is TGTGCCAGCCGGACTAGCGGGGCCTACGAGCAGTACTTC. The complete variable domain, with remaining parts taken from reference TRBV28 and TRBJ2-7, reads DVKVTQSSRYLVKRTGEKVFLECVQDMDHENMFWYRQDPGLGLRLIYFSYDVKMKEKGDIPEGYSVSREKKERFSLILESASTNQTSMYLCASRTSGAYEQYFGPGTRLTVT.

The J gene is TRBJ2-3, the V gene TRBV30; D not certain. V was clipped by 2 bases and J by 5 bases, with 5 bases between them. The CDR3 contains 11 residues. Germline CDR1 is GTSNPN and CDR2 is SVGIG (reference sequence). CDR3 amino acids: CAWSRRDTQYF. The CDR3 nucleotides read TGTGCCTGGAGTAGGAGAGATACGCAGTATTTT. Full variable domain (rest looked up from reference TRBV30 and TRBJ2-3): SQTIHQWPATLVQPVGSPLSLECTVEGTSNPNLYWYRQAAGRGLQLLFYSVGIGQISSEVPQNLSASRPQDRQFILSSKKLLLSDSGFYLCAWSRRDTQYFGPGTRLTVL.

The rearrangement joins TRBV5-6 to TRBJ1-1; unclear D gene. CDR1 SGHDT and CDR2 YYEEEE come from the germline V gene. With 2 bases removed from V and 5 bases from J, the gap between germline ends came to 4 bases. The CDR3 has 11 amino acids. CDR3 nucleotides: TGTGCCAGCAGCTTACAAACTGAAGCTTTCTTT. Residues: CASSLQTEAFF.

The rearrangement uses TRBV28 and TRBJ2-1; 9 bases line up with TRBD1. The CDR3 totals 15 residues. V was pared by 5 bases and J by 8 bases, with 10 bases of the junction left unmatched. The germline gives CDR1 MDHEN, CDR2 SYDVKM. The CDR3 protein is CASSTTGTGRYEQFF. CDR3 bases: TGTGCCAGCAGTACAACCGGGACAGGGCGATATGAGCAGTTCTTC.

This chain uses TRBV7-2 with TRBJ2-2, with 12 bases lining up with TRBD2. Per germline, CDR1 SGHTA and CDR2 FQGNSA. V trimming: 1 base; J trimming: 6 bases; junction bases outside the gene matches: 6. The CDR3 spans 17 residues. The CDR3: CASSLDPSGGAAGELFF. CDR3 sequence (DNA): TGTGCCAGCAGCTTAGATCCTAGCGGGGGGGCGGCCGGGGAGCTGTTTTTT.

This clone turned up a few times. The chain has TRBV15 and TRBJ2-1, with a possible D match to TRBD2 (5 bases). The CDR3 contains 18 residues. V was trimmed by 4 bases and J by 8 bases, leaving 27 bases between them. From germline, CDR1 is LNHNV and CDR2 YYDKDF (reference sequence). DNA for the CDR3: TGTGCCACCAGCAAGGCCCACGAGCGTATAGCCGGGATCGATGAGCAGTTCTTC. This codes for CATSKAHERIAGIDEQFF.

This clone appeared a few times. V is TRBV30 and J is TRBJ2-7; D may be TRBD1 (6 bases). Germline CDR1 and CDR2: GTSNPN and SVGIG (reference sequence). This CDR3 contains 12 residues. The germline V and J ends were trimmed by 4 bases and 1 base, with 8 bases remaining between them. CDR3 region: CAWTGVSYEQYF. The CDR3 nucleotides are TGTGCCTGGACAGGGGTGTCCTACGAGCAGTACTTC.